This entry concerns a single TCR beta chain. V lost 1 base, J lost 0 bases, and 10 bases lay in between. CDR3 size: 16 residues. Germline CDR1 reads SGHVS; CDR2 reads FNYEAQ. The sample belongs to a study of control samples from healthy donors and cancer patients. Assay used: immunoSEQ multiplex PCR; TCRdb lists only in-frame clones, some missing. There are about 95,000 clones in the sample; about 88% occur only once, and under 15% lies in the top ten. The V call is TRBV7-6, the J call TRBJ1-3; no clear D gene. Sequenced: blood. The sequence was collected from a woman aged 65 to 85 in good health. This CDR3 is CASSLGTPGSGNTIYF. The CDR3 coding sequence is TGTGCCAGCAGCTTAGGGACTCCGGGCTCTGGAAACACCATATATTTT.